The 23 T cell receptor beta chains presented below share a single source sample, sequenced in a study of T cell responses to AZD1222 COVID-19 vaccine. Data came from immunoSEQ multiplex PCR; TCRdb stores just in-frame clones and leaves some out. This sample has about 170,000 clones, with 80% to 95% found just once. The starting material was peripheral blood, obtained on day 0 of AZD1222 vaccination. Receptor source: an adult in good health.

This chain connects TRBV4-1 to TRBJ1-2; possibly TRBD1 for D (5 bases). Per the germline V gene, CDR1 is MGHRA and CDR2 is YSYEKL. V was trimmed by 4 bases and J by 4 bases, leaving 16 bases between them. The CDR3 sequence is 15 residues long. This CDR3 reads CASSPNGASVYGYTF. CDR3 nucleotide sequence: TGCGCCAGCAGCCCCAACGGGGCCTCCGTCTATGGCTACACCTTC.

The table lists this clone with a count of one. The chain joins TRBV10-1 to TRBJ2-2, with D maybe TRBD1 (5 bases). The CDR3 spans 14 residues. V lost 6 bases to trimming and J lost 3 bases, with 11 bases between them. The germline V gene encodes CDR1 WNHNN and CDR2 SYGVQD (reference sequence). The CDR3 region has the DNA TGCGCCAGCAGAAGACAGAGAGACACCGGGGAGCTGTTTTTT. It translates to CASRRQRDTGELFF.

The chain has TRBV23-1 and TRBJ1-2; D is uncertain. TRBV23-1 has ORF status, its function being uncertain. V shed 6 bases and J shed 6 bases, with 23 bases lying between them. The CDR3 runs to 16 residues. The CDR3 loop reads CASRKGVSALFDGYTF. In DNA form, the CDR3 reads TGCGCCAGCAGAAAAGGAGTTTCAGCTTTATTTGATGGCTACACCTTC.

CDR3 protein: CASSGRDLGSYEQYF. The CDR3 nucleotides read TGTGCCAGCAGCGGACGGGACCTTGGCTCCTACGAGCAGTACTTC. The chain links TRBV7-9 to TRBJ2-7, with D perhaps assigned TRBD1 or TRBD2 (5 bases each). V lost 5 bases and J 0 bases, leaving 14 bases between the germline ends. This CDR3 region has 15 residues. Germline-derived CDR1 and CDR2 are SEHNR and FQNEAQ (reference sequence). Supplemented by reference TRBV7-9 and TRBJ2-7, the full variable domain reads DTGVSQNPRHKITKRGQNVTFRCDPISEHNRLYWYRQTLGQGPEFLTYFQNEAQLEKSRLLSDRFSAERPKGSFSTLEIQRTEQGDSAMYLCASSGRDLGSYEQYFGPGTRLTVT.

The V and J genes are TRBV5-1 and TRBJ1-1, with D perhaps matching TRBD1 (5 bases). Germline assignment: CDR1 SGHRS and CDR2 YFSETQ. The CDR3 runs 14 residues. V shed 4 bases and J shed 5 bases, with 15 bases lying between them. CDR3 in DNA: TGCGCCAGCAGCAATGAGGGTAAGGGGACTGAAGCTTTCTTT. This encodes CASSNEGKGTEAFF.

V is TRBV6-5 and J is TRBJ2-1; D might be TRBD2 (6 bases). CDR1 is MNHEY, CDR2 SVGAGI, per germline. CDR3 length equals 15 residues. With 0 bases removed from V and 9 bases from J, the gap between germline ends came to 15 bases. The chain's CDR3 is CASSYSRGGVREQFF. The CDR3 coding sequence is TGTGCCAGCAGTTACTCTCGAGGAGGGGTACGTGAGCAGTTCTTC.

The CDR3 reads CAWSVLTGKAYEQYF. The CDR3, as DNA: TGTGCCTGGAGTGTACTCACAGGGAAGGCCTACGAGCAGTACTTC. The V and J genes are TRBV30 and TRBJ2-7; a possible D gene is TRBD1 (6 bases). Trimming stripped 0 bases from V and 2 bases from J, with 14 bases between. The CDR3 covers 15 residues. Per germline, CDR1 GTSNPN and CDR2 SVGIG (reference sequence).

The chain employs TRBV27 and TRBJ2-1; D is ambiguous. CDR1 is MNHEY and CDR2 is SMNVEV in the germline V gene (reference sequence). Trimming cost V 3 bases and J 9 bases, with 3 bases left between them. CDR3 length: 10 amino acids. The CDR3 sequence: CASSFPEQFF. The CDR3 DNA sequence: TGTGCCAGCAGTTTTCCTGAGCAGTTCTTC.

V is TRBV19 and J is TRBJ2-5; 8 positions match TRBD2. V shed 5 bases, J shed 3 bases, and the junction held 5 bases outside the gene matches. The germline V gene has CDR1 LNHDA and CDR2 SQIVND (reference sequence). The CDR3 is 14 amino acids. This CDR3 reads CASSSSGPKETQYF. The DNA of the CDR3 is TGTGCCAGTAGTTCTAGCGGGCCCAAAGAGACCCAGTACTTC.

The chain recombines TRBV5-5 with TRBJ2-3; D is possibly TRBD1 (5 bases). Germline V CDR1 and CDR2: SGHKS, YYEKEE (reference sequence). This CDR3 spans 18 amino acids. V was pared by 0 bases and J by 0 bases, with 17 bases between. CDR3 loop: CASSLVRATLSSTDTQYF. The CDR3 DNA reads as TGTGCCAGCAGCTTGGTCAGGGCGACTCTATCTAGCACAGATACGCAGTATTTT.

The chain joins TRBV19 to TRBJ1-1, with TRBD1 identical over 9 bases. The CDR3 is 12 amino acids. Trimming removed 3 bases from V and 11 bases from J; junction bases left unmatched: 4. Per germline, CDR1 LNHDA and CDR2 SQIVND (reference sequence). This CDR3 reads CASSMGQGHAFF. The CDR3 bases are TGTGCCAGTAGTATGGGACAGGGACACGCTTTCTTT.

This clone has only one observation. The V call is TRBV2, the J call TRBJ2-4; 7 nucleotides line up with TRBD1. This CDR3 comprises 11 residues. Germline CDR1 SNHLY, CDR2 FYNNEI. Unmatched junction bases numbered 3, after V lost 8 bases and J lost 8 bases. The CDR3 DNA is TGTGCCAGCCACAGGGGAGACATTCAGTACTTC. This gives the protein CASHRGDIQYF. The whole variable domain, remainder taken from reference TRBV2 and TRBJ2-4, is EPEVTQTPSHQVTQMGQEVILRCVPISNHLYFYWYRQILGQKVEFLVSFYNNEISEKSEIFDDQFSVERPDGSNFTLKIRSTKLEDSAMYFCASHRGDIQYFGAGTRLSVL.

In nucleotides, the CDR3 is TGTGCCAGCAGTCCGACAGGGGGCCAAGAGACCCAGTACTTC. Its translation is CASSPTGGQETQYF. The chain recombines TRBV27 with TRBJ2-5; 9 bases align to TRBD1. Germline values: CDR1 MNHEY, CDR2 SMNVEV (reference sequence). The CDR3 length is 14 residues. V shed 5 bases and J 1 base; nucleotides not matched to a gene: 2.

J is TRBJ1-5 and V is TRBV19, with D maybe TRBD1 (6 bases). CDR3 length equals 14 residues. Trimming stripped 5 bases from V and 6 bases from J, with 14 bases between. Looked up from germline, CDR1 is LNHDA and CDR2 is SQIVND (reference sequence). For the CDR3, the DNA is TGTGCCAGTAGTTCTACAGGGATTGCTCAGCCCCAGCATTTT. As protein: CASSSTGIAQPQHF.

The V gene is TRBV7-9, the J gene TRBJ2-7; TRBD2 aligns across 8 bases. V lost 0 bases, J lost 3 bases, and 10 bases stayed unmatched. The CDR3 runs to 17 residues. Looked up from germline, CDR1 is SEHNR and CDR2 is FQNEAQ (reference sequence). The chain's CDR3 is CASSLAGSGRPSYEQYF. CDR3 sequence (DNA): TGTGCCAGCAGCTTAGCAGGGAGCGGGAGACCGAGCTACGAGCAGTACTTC.

This clone appeared once. The junction departs from germline at one end; a sequencing error may be responsible. The chain uses TRBV4-1 and TRBJ2-1; D might be TRBD2 (6 bases). The CDR3 contains 12 residues. Germline V gene sequence: CDR1 MGHRA, CDR2 YSYEKL. In nucleotides, the CDR3 is TGCGCCAGCAGCCATTACGGGAGCGAGCGGTTCTTC. Protein: CASSHYGSERFF.

The chain combines TRBV11-2 with TRBJ1-2; D uncertain. Trimming cost V 0 bases and J 7 bases, with 9 bases left between them. The CDR3 sequence is 13 residues long. Germline values: CDR1 SGHAT, CDR2 FQNNGV. The CDR3 sequence is CASSLDQGSGYTF. As DNA, the CDR3 is TGTGCCAGCAGCTTAGATCAAGGGTCTGGCTACACCTTC.

V is TRBV21-1 and J is TRBJ2-7. TRBV21-1 corresponds to a pseudogene. This CDR3 has 16 residues. The CDR3 DNA is TGTGCCAGCAGCAAAAACCCCCCCCTGAACCCCTACGAGCAGTACTTC. Residues: CASSKNPPLNPYEQYF.

This chain joins TRBV7-6 and TRBJ1-6; possible D gene TRBD1, 6 bases. Germline CDR1 SGHVS, CDR2 FNYEAQ. This CDR3 contains 18 residues. The germline V and J ends were trimmed by 5 bases and 0 bases, with 17 bases remaining between them. The CDR3 DNA sequence: TGTGCCAGCAGCGGGCAGCGGGACACCAGCTCCTATAATTCACCCCTCCACTTT. Translated: CASSGQRDTSSYNSPLHF.

The chain combines TRBV10-2 with TRBJ1-5; D remains unclear. This CDR3 has 15 residues. Germline loops: CDR1 WSHSY, CDR2 SAAADI. V gave up 0 bases and J gave up 4 bases, with 10 bases separating them. The CDR3 sequence: CASSESGRTNQPQHF. In DNA, the CDR3 is TGCGCCAGCAGTGAGTCGGGCAGGACTAATCAGCCCCAGCATTTT.

The rearrangement joins TRBV7-8 to TRBJ2-3; TRBD2 aligns across 16 bases. The CDR3 extends over 19 amino acids. V lost 2 bases and J lost 1; bases outside the gene matches: 6. Germline CDR1 is SGHVS and CDR2 is FQNEAQ. Written as DNA, the CDR3 is TGTGCCAGCAGCTTATGGGGACTAGCGGGAGGGCCTCGCACAGATACGCAGTATTTT. This encodes CASSLWGLAGGPRTDTQYF.

The J gene is TRBJ2-7, the V gene TRBV5-6; maybe TRBD1 (5 bases). Germline lookup yields CDR1 SGHDT and CDR2 YYEEEE. V was pared by 0 bases and J by 4 bases, with 11 bases between. The CDR3 is made up of 14 amino acids. CDR3 coding DNA: TGTGCCAGCAGCTTGGCCGGCAGGGTGTACGAGCAGTACTTC. It specifies CASSLAGRVYEQYF.

In this sample, this clone turned up once. V is TRBV5-1 and J is TRBJ2-7; 8 bases align to TRBD1. CDR3 size: 14 residues. The germline CDR1 and CDR2 sequences are SGHRS and YFSETQ. V lost 5 bases to trimming and J lost 0 bases; unmatched junction nucleotides: 4. In nucleotides, the CDR3 is TGCGCCAGCAGTCGACAGGGGTCCTCCTACGAGCAGTACTTC. Its translation: CASSRQGSSYEQYF. The variable domain in full, with the rest retrieved from reference TRBV5-1 and TRBJ2-7, is KAGVTQTPRYLIKTRGQQVTLSCSPISGHRSVSWYQQTPGQGLQFLFEYFSETQRNKGNFPGRFSGRQFSNSRSEMNVSTLELGDSALYLCASSRQGSSYEQYFGPGTRLTVT.